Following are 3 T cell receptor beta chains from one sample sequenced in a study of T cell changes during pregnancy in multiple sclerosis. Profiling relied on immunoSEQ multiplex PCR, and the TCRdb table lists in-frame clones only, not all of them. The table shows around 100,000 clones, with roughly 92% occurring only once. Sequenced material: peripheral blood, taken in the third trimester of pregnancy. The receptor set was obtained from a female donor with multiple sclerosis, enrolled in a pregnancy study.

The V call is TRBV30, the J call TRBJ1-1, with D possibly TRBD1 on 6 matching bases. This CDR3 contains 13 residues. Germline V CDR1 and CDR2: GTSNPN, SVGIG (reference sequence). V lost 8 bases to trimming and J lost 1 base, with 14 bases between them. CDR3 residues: CALKTGTNTEAFF. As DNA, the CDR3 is TGTGCCCTAAAAACAGGGACGAACACTGAAGCTTTCTTT.

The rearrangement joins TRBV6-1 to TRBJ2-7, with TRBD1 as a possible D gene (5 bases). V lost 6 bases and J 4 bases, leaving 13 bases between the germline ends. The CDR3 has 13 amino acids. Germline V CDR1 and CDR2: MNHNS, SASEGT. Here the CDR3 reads CASSRQTGYEQYF. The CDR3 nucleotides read TGTGCCAGCAGCCGACAGACGGGTTACGAGCAGTACTTC.

The CDR3 DNA reads as TGCGCCAGCAAGGAAGAGCGGGACTACTCCTACGAGCAGTACTTC. This sequence encodes CASKEERDYSYEQYF. This chain uses TRBV5-1 with TRBJ2-7; 7 bases align to TRBD2. Trimming removed 6 bases from V and 0 bases from J; junction bases left unmatched: 9. The CDR3 runs to 15 residues. Germline CDR1 SGHRS, CDR2 YFSETQ.